Given below is one TCR beta chain in context. Its antigen is unknown. The V and J ends lost 3 bases and 5 bases, in that order; junction bases with no gene match: 7. The V gene's germline CDR1 is SGHNT and CDR2 YYREEE (reference sequence). CDR3 size: 16 residues. This specimen comes from a study of graft-versus-host responses after intestinal transplantation. Produced via immunoSEQ multiplex PCR; TCRdb's table is partial and in-frame only. The sample has tens of thousands of clones, 85% to 95% seen once; the top ten hold roughly 6%. The study, taken as a whole, reports: Recipient marrow showed GvH clones, some seen first in ileum or blood.

Sequences were derived from PBMCs, sampled more than 750 days after a first intestinal transplant, on the day of a second. The V and J genes are TRBV5-4 and TRBJ2-1; 11 bases map to TRBD2. The source of this sequence is a human patient who received an intestinal transplant, so some T cells may come from the graft donor. The CDR3 spells CASSYELAGVHNEQFF. Here the CDR3 DNA reads TGTGCCAGCAGCTATGAACTAGCGGGAGTTCACAATGAGCAGTTCTTC.